The clone carrying this T cell receptor beta chain was counted at least ten times. Regions amplified from RNA transcripts were the TCR beta CDR3 regions. HTBI primers were the set used in a first-round RT-PCR of the TCR CDR3. MiXCR, run by TCRdb on the multiplex PCR reads, gives a single entry per CDR3 protein. The sample consists of around 700,000 distinct CDR3 sequences, roughly 20% of them appearing once. With V trimmed by 4 bases and J by 5 bases, 6 bases remained unmatched. The CDR3 totals 14 residues. From germline, CDR1 is DFQATT and CDR2 SNEGSKA (reference sequence). The record originates from a study of T cells in Graves' hyperthyroidism and ophthalmopathy.

The receptor comes from a woman aged 50 to 65 with Graves' hyperthyroidism that later progressed to Graves' ophthalmopathy. Material for sequencing was blood. V usage is TRBV20-1 and J usage is TRBJ1-2, with 11 bases fitting TRBD1. Here the CDR3 reads CSATGQGEVYGYTF. CDR3 in DNA: TGCAGTGCTACGGGACAGGGGGAAGTTTATGGCTACACCTTC.